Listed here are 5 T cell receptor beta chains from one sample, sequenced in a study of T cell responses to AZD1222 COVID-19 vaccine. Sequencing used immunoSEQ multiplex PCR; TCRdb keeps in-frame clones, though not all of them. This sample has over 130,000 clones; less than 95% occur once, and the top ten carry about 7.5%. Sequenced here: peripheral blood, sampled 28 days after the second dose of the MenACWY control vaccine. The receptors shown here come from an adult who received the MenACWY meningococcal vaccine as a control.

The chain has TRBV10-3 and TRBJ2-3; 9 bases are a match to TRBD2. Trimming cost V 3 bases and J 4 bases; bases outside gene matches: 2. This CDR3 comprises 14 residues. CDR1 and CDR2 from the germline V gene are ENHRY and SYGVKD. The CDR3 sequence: CAISDSSGADTQYF. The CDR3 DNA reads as TGTGCCATCAGTGACTCTAGCGGGGCAGATACGCAGTATTTT.

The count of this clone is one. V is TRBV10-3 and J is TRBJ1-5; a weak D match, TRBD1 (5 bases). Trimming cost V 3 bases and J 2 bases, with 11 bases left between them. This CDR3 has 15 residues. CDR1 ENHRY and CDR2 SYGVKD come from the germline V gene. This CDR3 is CAISDGGGGNQPQHF. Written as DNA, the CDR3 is TGTGCCATCAGTGACGGGGGGGGTGGCAATCAGCCCCAGCATTTT.

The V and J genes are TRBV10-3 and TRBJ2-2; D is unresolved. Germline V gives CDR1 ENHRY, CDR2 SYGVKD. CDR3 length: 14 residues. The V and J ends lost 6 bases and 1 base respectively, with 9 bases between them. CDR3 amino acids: CAIRVGLNTGELFF. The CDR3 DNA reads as TGTGCCATCAGGGTAGGGTTGAACACCGGGGAGCTGTTTTTT.

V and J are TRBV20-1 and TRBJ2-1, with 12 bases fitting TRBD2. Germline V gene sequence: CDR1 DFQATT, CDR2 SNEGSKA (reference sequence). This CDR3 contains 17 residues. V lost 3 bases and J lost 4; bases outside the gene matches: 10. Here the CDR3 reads CSASPRTSGILYNEQFF. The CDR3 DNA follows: TGCAGTGCTAGTCCCCGGACTAGCGGGATTCTGTACAATGAGCAGTTCTTC.

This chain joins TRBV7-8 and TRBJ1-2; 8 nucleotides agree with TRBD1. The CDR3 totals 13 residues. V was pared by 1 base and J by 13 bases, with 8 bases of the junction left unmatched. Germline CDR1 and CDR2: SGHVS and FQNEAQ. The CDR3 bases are TGTGCCAGCAGCTTAGAGGGGCAGGGGGCTAGCACCTTC. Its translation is CASSLEGQGASTF. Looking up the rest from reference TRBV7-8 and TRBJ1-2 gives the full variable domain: GAGVSQSPRYKVAKRGQDVALRCDPISGHVSLFWYQQALGQGPEFLTYFQNEAQLDKSGLPSDRFFAERPEGSVSTLKIQRTQQEDSAVYLCASSLEGQGASTFGSGTRLTVV.